The entry that follows covers one T cell receptor (beta chain) sequence. One junction end disagrees with the germline gene, perhaps due to a read error. The CDR3 length is 16 residues. Germline loops: CDR1 SSHAT, CDR2 FNYEAQ (reference sequence). Original processing notes: Amplifying reference gene primers gave estimates of nucleated cell counts. The protocol was immunoSEQ multiplex PCR, while the TCRdb copy is restricted to in-frame clones and leaves out a portion. V and J calls and clone size are those listed in that table; D and trimming were worked out from the DNA. Seen here are 88,000 or so clones, approximately 90% observed once, and the top ten hold 0.95% to 1.5%. This entry is derived from a study of blood T cell repertoires in COVID-19. Background on the study: Samples representing acute and convalescent COVID-19 were sourced from the United States, Italy and Spain.

Membership in each cohort depended on participant-reported clinical history. Sequencing was done on a sample of PBMCs or T cells enriched from blood (not recorded which). This chain uses TRBV7-7 with TRBJ2-2; D perhaps matches TRBD2 (6 bases). The sequence was obtained from a woman in her forties or fifties with acute COVID-19. CDR3 sequence: CASSFGPTTSTGELFF. CDR3 nucleotide sequence: TGTGCTAGCAGCTTCGGACCGACGACTAGCACCGGGGAGCTGTTTTTT.